This T cell receptor (beta chain) was identified in a study of metastatic and nonmetastatic thyroid tumors. As for the study in general: For malignant and benign thyroid patients, tumor or nodule tissue and blood were the sources whose repertoires were compared.

The CDR3 has 14 amino acids. Germline CDR1 is SGHTA and CDR2 is FQGNSA. Trimming cost V 1 base and J 5 bases, with 12 bases left between them. TCRdb reassembled clones from the PCR reads with MiXCR. The data hold some 30,000 clones, with about 4% observed a single time. All patients were untreated before thyroid surgery. This clone has just a few counts. This sequence originates from a female donor with papillary thyroid cancer or a benign thyroid nodule (not recorded which). Some clones in this sample may be carry-over from other donors' samples. The sample was blood. The gene calls are TRBV7-2 and TRBJ2-7, with D possibly being TRBD1 or TRBD2 (5 bases each). In DNA form, the CDR3 reads TGTGCCAGCAGCTTAGTATATAGGGGAGACGAGCAGTACTTC. Translation gives CASSLVYRGDEQYF.